Each of the 10 T cell receptor beta chains below was sequenced from the same sample in a study of patients and donors after allogeneic stem cell transplantation (TCRdb year 2020). Receptor amplification or capture employed RT-PCR. This sample was sequenced with a NextSeq 550. The public reads were run again by TCRdb, first through fastp at Q25 and then through MiXCR, and only productive beta chains were kept. Rows with a matching CDR3 protein are joined into one entry that keeps the most common DNA and genes. The sample has under 30,000 distinct CDR3 sequences on record, about 8% of them singletons. The ten largest clones represent about 50% of the sample. Material for sequencing was blood, either unsorted or a sorted T cell fraction (not recorded which). The receptors here all came from a human donor who was either an allogeneic HSCT recipient or a stem cell or donor lymphocyte infusion donor (not recorded which). It is not recorded whose cells these are; they may come from a transplant donor.

This clonotype was counted ten times or more. This chain links TRBV7-8 with TRBJ1-2, with D possibly matching TRBD1 (5 bases). The CDR3 consists of 13 residues. V lost 1 base and J 8 bases, leaving 11 bases between the germline ends. Germline CDR1 is SGHVS and CDR2 is FQNEAQ. The CDR3 DNA sequence: TGTGCCAGCAGCTTAGGGAGGGGCACAGGCTACACCTTC. Translated: CASSLGRGTGYTF.

V usage is TRBV30 and J usage is TRBJ2-5, with D unresolved. CDR1 and CDR2 from the germline V gene are GTSNPN and SVGIG (reference sequence). V gave up 8 bases and J gave up 0 bases, with 16 bases separating them. The CDR3 sequence is 14 residues long. As DNA, the CDR3 is TGTGCCGAACTTGACCGAGAGAACCAAGAGACCCAGTACTTC. Translating gives CAELDRENQETQYF.

The chain couples TRBV6-1 to TRBJ1-1; no definite D call. Trimming shortened V by 5 bases and J by 5 bases, and 12 bases separated the two germline ends. The length of the CDR3 is 13 residues. Germline loops: CDR1 MNHNS, CDR2 SASEGT. The CDR3 is CASSRRLGTEAFF. CDR3 in DNA: TGTGCCAGCAGTCGACGATTGGGGACTGAAGCTTTCTTT.

This clonotype was counted at least ten times. This chain's CDR3 is CASSFGLVVDEQFF. The CDR3 DNA sequence: TGTGCCAGCAGCTTTGGGCTAGTTGTCGATGAGCAGTTCTTC. The rearrangement joins TRBV7-9 to TRBJ2-1; D call uncertain. Germline CDR1 is SEHNR and CDR2 is FQNEAQ (reference sequence). Trimming pared 3 bases from V and 8 bases from J, leaving 14 bases between. The CDR3 runs to 14 residues.

There are many counts of this clonotype. The genes are TRBV12-3 or TRBV12-4 and TRBJ2-3, with 10 nucleotides matching TRBD1. The CDR3 sequence is 15 residues long. V shed 6 bases and J 4 bases; nucleotides not matched to a gene: 7. The DNA of the CDR3 is TGTGCCAGCAGCAGTGACAGGGGGCGGGCAGATACGCAGTATTTT. Its translation is CASSSDRGRADTQYF.

This clonotype occurred many times. V and J are TRBV7-9 and TRBJ1-1; D is unresolved. Germline assignment: CDR1 SEHNR and CDR2 FQNEAQ (reference sequence). This CDR3 comprises 13 residues. Trimming took 8 bases from V and 0 from J, leaving 10 bases between them. This chain's CDR3 is CASQYSMNTEAFF. CDR3 DNA sequence: TGTGCCAGCCAGTACTCAATGAACACTGAAGCTTTCTTT.

V gene TRBV12-3 or TRBV12-4 combines with J gene TRBJ2-1; no firm D call. V lost 6 bases to trimming and J lost 0 bases, with 12 bases between them. This CDR3 region has 15 residues. CDR3 loop: CASRPSRSSYNEQFF. The CDR3 DNA reads TGTGCCAGCAGACCAAGCCGGAGCTCCTACAATGAGCAGTTCTTC.

The chain carries TRBV30 and TRBJ2-6; D is uncertain. V was clipped by 2 bases and J by 3 bases, with 11 bases between them. Germline CDR1 and CDR2: GTSNPN and SVGIG (reference sequence). The CDR3 extends over 15 amino acids. The CDR3 is CAWSMALGGANVLTF. The CDR3 bases are TGTGCCTGGAGTATGGCCCTAGGTGGGGCCAACGTCCTGACTTTC.

This clonotype was observed many times. V usage is TRBV15 and J usage is TRBJ2-3, with D unresolved. This CDR3 contains 15 residues. The ends were cut back, 0 bases at V and 0 bases at J, with 7 bases in the middle. CDR1 and CDR2 (germline): LNHNV, YYDKDF (reference sequence). The CDR3 protein is CATSRDMRSTDTQYF. Written as DNA, the CDR3 is TGTGCCACCAGCAGAGATATGCGGAGCACAGATACGCAGTATTTT.

The genes are TRBV3-1 and TRBJ1-6; weak D call: TRBD1 (5 bases). From germline, CDR1 is LGHDT and CDR2 YNNKEL (reference sequence). Trimming removed 6 bases at V and 8 bases at J, with 17 bases between. CDR3 length: 15 amino acids. CDR3 sequence: CASRSDSLDHSPLHF. The CDR3 coding sequence is TGTGCCAGCAGGTCCGACAGCCTGGATCATTCACCCCTCCACTTT.